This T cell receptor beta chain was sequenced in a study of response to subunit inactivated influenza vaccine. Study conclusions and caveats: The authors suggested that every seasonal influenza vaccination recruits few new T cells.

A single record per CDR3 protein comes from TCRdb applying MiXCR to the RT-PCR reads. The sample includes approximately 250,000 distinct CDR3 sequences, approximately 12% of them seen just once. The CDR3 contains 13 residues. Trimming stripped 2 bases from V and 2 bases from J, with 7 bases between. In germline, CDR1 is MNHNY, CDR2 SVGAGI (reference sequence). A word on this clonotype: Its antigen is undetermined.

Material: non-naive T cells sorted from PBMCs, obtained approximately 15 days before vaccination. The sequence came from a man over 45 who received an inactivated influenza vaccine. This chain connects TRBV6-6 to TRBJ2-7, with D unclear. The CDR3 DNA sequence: TGTGCCAGCAGTTACGACGCCACCTACGAGCAGTACTTC. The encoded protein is CASSYDATYEQYF.